This is a list of T cell receptor beta chains from one sample in a study of blood T cell repertoires in COVID-19. Profiled with immunoSEQ multiplex PCR; TCRdb holds only in-frame clones, not every one. There are tens of thousands of clones in the sample; about 86% occur only once, and about 5% lies in the top ten. The sequenced sample was peripheral blood. The source is a woman aged 60-75 years with acute or convalescent COVID-19. Each CDR3 is given with its conserved first and last residue. D genes are given only for firm matches. A clone size is listed for some rows: how often the clone was seen (once, few, many), or a class if it is expanded.

d_call	v_call	j_call	clone_size	cdr3_aa	cdr3_nt
TRBD1	TRBV7-2	TRBJ2-5	NA	CASSQGAGWETQYF	TGTGCCAGCAGCCAGGGGGCGGGTTGGGAGACCCAGTACTTC
NA	TRBV2	TRBJ1-4	NA	CASSEQGITNEKLFF	TGTGCCAGCAGTGAACAGGGAATAACTAATGAAAAACTGTTTTTT
NA	TRBV19	TRBJ2-1	NA	CASSMRYNEQFF	TGTGCCAGTAGTATGAGATACAATGAGCAGTTCTTC
NA	TRBV6-6	TRBJ2-1	NA	CASSYVGGNEQFF	TGTGCCAGCAGTTACGTCGGAGGGAATGAGCAGTTCTTC
NA	TRBV3-1/TRBV3-2	TRBJ1-3	NA	CASSHSSKGIGNTIYF	TGTGCCAGCAGCCACTCCAGTAAGGGGATTGGAAACACCATATATTTT
NA	TRBV18	TRBJ2-5	NA	CASLSPLRRETQYF	TGTGCCAGCTTAAGCCCCCTACGGAGGGAGACCCAGTACTTC
NA	TRBV4-2	TRBJ2-1	NA	CASSPSFGGGRQPNEQFF	TGTGCCAGCAGCCCTTCGTTTGGGGGGGGCCGGCAGCCCAATGAGCAGTTCTTC
TRBD1	TRBV7-3	TRBJ1-1	NA	CASSLTGQQGTEAFF	TGTGCCAGCAGCTTAACGGGACAGCAGGGCACTGAAGCTTTCTTT
NA	TRBV6-6	TRBJ2-7	NA	CASTNTKGGVYEQYF	TGTGCCAGCACCAACACTAAGGGGGGGGTCTACGAGCAGTACTTC
NA	TRBV11-1	TRBJ1-2	few	CASSLDVDSNYGYTF	TGTGCCAGCAGCTTAGACGTGGACTCCAACTATGGCTACACCTTC
TRBD1	TRBV12-3/TRBV12-4	TRBJ1-1	NA	CASSLTGYTEAFF	TGTGCCAGCAGCCTGACAGGGTATACTGAAGCTTTCTTT
NA	TRBV5-1	TRBJ1-3	NA	CASSLGELGNTIYF	TGCGCCAGCAGCTTGGGGGAGCTTGGAAACACCATATATTTT
NA	TRBV10-3	TRBJ2-3	NA	CATRGGGLTDTQYF	TGTGCCACGCGCGGTGGGGGCCTCACAGATACGCAGTATTTT
NA	TRBV5-4	TRBJ1-2	many	CASSLEGLGVGYGYTF	TGTGCCAGCAGCTTGGAAGGTTTGGGCGTTGGGTATGGCTACACCTTC
NA	TRBV4-1	TRBJ1-6	NA	CASSPRQELSPLHF	TGCGCCAGCAGCCCCCGACAGGAGCTTTCACCCCTCCACTTT
TRBD1	TRBV19	TRBJ1-2	NA	CASNRDRGYGYTF	TGTGCCAGCAACCGGGACAGGGGCTATGGCTACACCTTC